This TCR beta chain is from a study of cytomegalovirus exposure and HLA in healthy donors. A word on this clone: Its target is not known.

It was with 60 Vbeta and 13 Jbeta primers that the PCR ran. As processed by the authors: The count from a later analysis was tens of millions of unique TCR beta chains, about 9.9 million of them shared. Some clones are missing from TCRdb's copy, which holds only in-frame ones; the method was immunoSEQ multiplex PCR. V, J and clone size are those of that table, while D and trimming were read from the DNA. Among some 190,000 clones listed, roughly 80% were seen once. Study results and limitations: Association with HLA alleles at 0.05 false discovery rate was found for around 17,000 TCR beta sequences in a later analysis.

Germline V gene data show CDR1 as LGHNA and CDR2 as YSLEER. V shed 1 base, J shed 1 base, and the junction held 5 bases outside the gene matches. The CDR3 is 16 amino acids. The rearrangement uses TRBV4-3 and TRBJ2-3, with 7 bases matching TRBD1. Sequencing input: PBMCs. This TCR was sampled from a male donor in good health and CMV-seronegative. The CDR3 nucleotides are TGCGCCAGCAGCCAAGTGGGGGACAGCCGCACAGATACGCAGTATTTT. Translating it yields CASSQVGDSRTDTQYF.